Below, one TCR beta chain is given with its context. V lost 8 bases, J lost 3 bases, and 0 bases stayed unmatched. The germline V gene has CDR1 SEHNR and CDR2 FQNEAQ (reference sequence). This CDR3 spans 12 amino acids. Generated by immunoSEQ multiplex PCR, the TCRdb table keeps only in-frame clones and is missing some. There are 400,000 to 500,000 clones in the sample; around 89% occur only once, and 3.6% lies in the top ten. This sample stems from a study of Ad26.COV2.S vaccination and SARS-CoV-2 variants. The treatment denotes: over 15 received Ad26.COV2.S at low or high dose, single or two shots; 5 received placebo; per-sample allocation not given. Each sample was drawn 63 days after the first injection (of vaccine or placebo).

This receptor was identified in a person aged 18-65 years who received the Ad26.COV2.S COVID-19 vaccine or a placebo. The sample here was peripheral blood, taken in a trial of Ad26.COV2.S vaccine versus placebo. The chain links TRBV7-9 to TRBJ2-7; 11 positions agree with TRBD1. The CDR3 DNA follows: TGTGCCAGCGGGACAGGGGGCTACGAGCAGTACTTC. It codes for CASGTGGYEQYF. Using reference TRBV7-9 and TRBJ2-7 for the parts outside the CDR3, the full variable domain is DTGVSQNPRHKITKRGQNVTFRCDPISEHNRLYWYRQTLGQGPEFLTYFQNEAQLEKSRLLSDRFSAERPKGSFSTLEIQRTEQGDSAMYLCASGTGGYEQYFGPGTRLTVT.